This TCR beta chain was documented in a study of T cell clones after liver transplantation. About the research overall: Until 12-24 months post-transplant, subjects got standard immunosuppression and no induction.

On this clone: Its antigen is unidentified.

TCRdb keeps only in-frame clones here, not all; method: immunoSEQ multiplex PCR. The top ten hold more than 7.5% of the sample, which has tens of thousands of clones, 60% to 80% seen once. Study findings and constraints: Graft donor-reactive T cells may have migrated into the graft rather than being deleted. These preliminary findings come from unstandardized post-transplant sampling times. Post-transplant, graft-donor-reactive CD4 TCRbeta sequences in blood dropped significantly in most of the 8 subjects.

Per the germline V gene, CDR1 is SGDLS and CDR2 is YYNGEE. Trimming pared 5 bases from V and 1 base from J, leaving 12 bases between. The CDR3 covers 15 residues. The genes are TRBV9 and TRBJ2-2; either TRBD1 or TRBD2 may supply D (5 bases each). This specimen was CD4+ T cells from blood, taken at the 22-month timepoint. The sequence came from a human patient who received a liver transplant. The graft donor may have given rise to some T cells. In DNA, the CDR3 is TGTGCCAGCAGAGAGGGGAGACAGAACACCGGGGAGCTGTTTTTT. Translation: CASREGRQNTGELFF. Filled out from reference TRBV9 and TRBJ2-2, the complete variable domain reads DSGVTQTPKHLITATGQRVTLRCSPRSGDLSVYWYQQSLDQGLQFLIQYYNGEERAKGNILERFSAQQFPDLHSELNLSSLELGDSALYFCASREGRQNTGELFFGEGSRLTVL.